Listed below are T cell receptor beta chains from one sample, sequenced in a study of cytomegalovirus exposure and HLA in healthy donors. This table comes from immunoSEQ multiplex PCR, and its TCRdb copy is limited to in-frame clones, with some not included. Among about 150,000 clones, approximately 74% were seen once, and the ten largest hold about 3%. Sequenced sample: PBMCs. The source is a man between 18 and 29 years old in good health and CMV-seronegative. Both conserved end residues are part of each CDR3. A D gene is named only where the DNA matches it firmly. Some rows mark clone size as missing; the rest say once, few, many or name a class of expanded clone.

>TRBJ1-4|NA|TRBV28|TRBD1
CASRTRPGTGGREKLFF
TGTGCCAGCAGGACTCGTCCGGGGACAGGGGGCAGGGAAAAACTGTTTTTT
>TRBJ1-4|NA|TRBV2|NA
CASSEAVTPTNEKLFF
TGTGCCAGCAGTGAAGCTGTGACACCAACTAATGAAAAACTGTTTTTT
>TRBJ2-5|NA|TRBV10-3|NA
CAIRSSEETQYF
TGTGCCATCAGATCGTCTGAAGAGACCCAGTACTTC
>TRBJ2-2|NA|TRBV11-2|TRBD1
CASSPRTGGDTGELFF
TGTGCCAGCAGCCCCAGGACAGGGGGCGACACCGGGGAGCTGTTTTTT
>TRBJ2-2|NA|TRBV9|TRBD2
CASSVTSGLAGFPGTGELFF
TGTGCCAGCAGCGTAACTTCGGGTCTAGCGGGGTTCCCGGGCACCGGGGAGCTGTTTTTT
>TRBJ2-5|NA|TRBV4-1|NA
CASSQDGAIRETQYF
TGCGCCAGCAGCCAAGATGGGGCAATCAGAGAGACCCAGTACTTC
>TRBJ2-3|NA|TRBV30|TRBD2
CAWRGLAGTDTQYF
TGTGCCTGGAGAGGACTAGCGGGGACAGATACGCAGTATTTT
>TRBJ1-1|NA|TRBV6-1|NA
CASIVGLGYTEAFF
TGTGCCAGCATCGTGGGACTCGGGTACACTGAAGCTTTCTTT
>TRBJ1-5|NA|TRBV6-6|TRBD1
CASRRGQGLQPQHF
TGTGCCAGCAGAAGGGGACAGGGGCTTCAGCCCCAGCATTTT
>TRBJ1-2|few|TRBV7-9|TRBD1
CASSTGGLSYGYTF
TGTGCCAGCAGTACAGGGGGCTTAAGCTATGGCTACACCTTC
>TRBJ2-2|NA|TRBV5-1|TRBD2
CASSPIGGETGELFF
TGCGCCAGCAGCCCTATCGGGGGGGAAACCGGGGAGCTGTTTTTT
>TRBJ1-6|NA|TRBV4-3|NA
CASSRRDNNSPLHF
TGCGCCAGCAGCCGCCGGGACAATAATTCACCCCTCCACTTT
>TRBJ1-2|NA|TRBV9|NA
CASSVGGYGYTF
TGTGCCAGCAGCGTAGGAGGCTATGGCTACACCTTC
>TRBJ2-7|NA|TRBV30|TRBD2
CAWSWTSGGDEQYF
TGTGCCTGGAGTTGGACTAGCGGGGGCGACGAGCAGTACTTC
>TRBJ1-5|NA|TRBV19|NA
CASSLRGSNQPQHF
TGTGCCAGTAGCCTCCGGGGTAGCAATCAGCCCCAGCATTTT
>TRBJ1-1|NA|TRBV19|NA
CASLGTGEAEAFF
TGTGCCAGTCTCGGGACGGGGGAGGCTGAAGCTTTCTTT
>TRBJ1-1|NA|TRBV2|NA
CASKKGHQNTEAFF
TGTGCCAGCAAGAAGGGACATCAAAACACTGAAGCTTTCTTT
>TRBJ1-4|NA|TRBV28|NA
CASSFLTTNEKLFF
TGTGCCAGCAGTTTCCTAACAACTAATGAAAAACTGTTTTTT
>TRBJ2-3|few|TRBV18|TRBD2
CASSPAAGGTDTQYF
TGTGCCAGCTCACCAGCGGCGGGGGGTACAGATACGCAGTATTTT
>TRBJ2-7|NA|TRBV29-1|NA
CSVEGSKDSPYEQYF
TGCAGCGTTGAGGGCTCGAAGGACAGTCCCTACGAGCAGTACTTC
>TRBJ1-1|NA|TRBV30|NA
CAWSDRDTEAFF
TGTGCCTGGAGTGACAGGGACACTGAAGCTTTCTTT
>TRBJ2-5|NA|TRBV6-5|TRBD2
CASSYSGASTETQYF
TGTGCCAGCAGTTACAGCGGGGCATCTACGGAGACCCAGTACTTC
>TRBJ1-2|NA|TRBV18|TRBD1
CASSQGQRISTF
TGTGCCAGCTCACAGGGACAGAGAATCTCCACTTTC
>TRBJ1-1|NA|TRBV6-1|NA
CASSEGGGSTEAFF
TGTGCCAGCAGTGAAGGAGGTGGATCCACTGAAGCTTTCTTT
>TRBJ1-2|NA|TRBV20-1|TRBD1
CSARDRGGYTF
TGCAGTGCAAGGGACAGGGGTGGCTACACCTTC
>TRBJ2-5|NA|TRBV19|NA
CASSKGREETQYF
TGTGCCAGTAGTAAGGGCAGGGAAGAGACCCAGTACTTC
>TRBJ2-1|few|TRBV5-1|TRBD2
CASSTGTTSYNEQFF
TGCGCCAGCAGCACGGGGACTACCTCCTACAATGAGCAGTTCTTC
>TRBJ2-6|few|TRBV21-1|NA
CASSLIRGGAGANGLTF
TGTGCCAGCAGCCTGATAAGGGGGGGAGCTGGGGCCAACGGCCTGACTTTC
>TRBJ2-1|NA|TRBV27|NA
CASSQGSSYNEQFF
TGTGCCAGCAGTCAGGGTAGCTCCTACAATGAGCAGTTCTTC
>TRBJ1-5|NA|TRBV27|NA
CASSFTGPYSNQPQHF
TGTGCCAGCAGTTTTACAGGACCTTATAGCAATCAGCCCCAGCATTTT
>TRBJ1-3|NA|TRBV4-2|TRBD1
CASSQEDRGAGNTIYF
TGTGCCAGCAGCCAAGAGGACAGGGGGGCTGGAAACACCATATATTTT
>TRBJ1-2|NA|TRBV5-6|TRBD1
CASSLGQVYGYTF
TGTGCCAGCAGCCTAGGACAGGTCTATGGCTACACCTTC
>TRBJ1-1|NA|TRBV13|TRBD1
CASSTTGVPSAEAFF
TGTGCCAGCAGCACGACAGGGGTACCGTCTGCTGAAGCTTTCTTT
>TRBJ1-2|NA|TRBV2|TRBD1
CASRAEQGAGYGYTF
TGTGCCAGCAGGGCCGAACAGGGGGCCGGCTATGGCTACACCTTC
>TRBJ1-5|few|TRBV6-1|NA
CASSEWQRSQPQHF
TGTGCCAGCAGTGAGTGGCAGCGGAGTCAGCCCCAGCATTTT
>TRBJ1-2|NA|TRBV14|NA
CASSQLNRIGYGYTF
TGTGCCAGCAGCCAACTCAACAGAATCGGCTATGGCTACACCTTC
>TRBJ2-2|NA|TRBV7-9|NA
CASSPTGRTSGELFF
TGTGCCAGCAGCCCGACAGGTCGGACGTCCGGGGAGCTGTTTTTT
>TRBJ2-6|few|TRBV6-6|NA
CASSSVSGANVLTF
TGTGCCAGCAGTTCCGTGTCTGGGGCCAACGTCCTGACTTTC
>TRBJ2-3|NA|TRBV4-1|NA
CASSQGLPKDTQYF
TGCGCCAGCAGCCAAGGACTACCCAAAGATACGCAGTATTTT
>TRBJ1-1|few|TRBV7-2|NA
CASSLRTDTEAFF
TGTGCCAGCAGCCTCAGGACAGACACTGAAGCTTTCTTT
>TRBJ1-1|NA|TRBV6-5|TRBD1
CASSRRQGEAFF
TGTGCCAGCAGTCGGCGACAGGGCGAAGCTTTCTTT
>TRBJ2-4|NA|TRBV2|NA
CASSTGVKNIQYF
TGTGCCAGCAGCACCGGGGTTAAAAACATTCAGTACTTC
>TRBJ1-6|few|TRBV6-1|NA
CASSEWGRLNSPLHF
TGTGCCAGCAGTGAATGGGGCCGCCTCAATTCACCCCTCCACTTT
>TRBJ1-5|NA|TRBV7-2|TRBD1
CASSLARQGVRQPQHF
TGTGCCAGCAGCTTGGCCCGACAGGGGGTGAGACAGCCCCAGCATTTT
>TRBJ2-2|NA|TRBV7-8|TRBD1
CASSPGTGAGTGELFF
TGTGCCAGCAGCCCTGGGACAGGGGCCGGTACCGGGGAGCTGTTTTTT
>TRBJ2-1|NA|TRBV19|NA
CASSIAQGSYNEQFF
TGTGCCAGTAGTATCGCACAGGGTTCCTACAATGAGCAGTTCTTC
>TRBJ1-2|few|TRBV7-9|NA
CSSSHDTPPANYGYTF
TGTTCCAGCAGCCACGACACACCTCCTGCTAACTATGGCTACACCTTC
>TRBJ1-2|NA|TRBV5-6|NA
CASSSPGGGADYGYTF
TGTGCCAGCAGCTCGCCGGGAGGGGGGGCGGACTATGGCTACACCTTC
>TRBJ1-3|NA|TRBV5-4|TRBD1
CASSPGTGVGPSGNTIYF
TGTGCCAGCAGCCCCGGGACAGGGGTAGGTCCCTCTGGAAACACCATATATTTT
>TRBJ1-1|NA|TRBV9|NA
CASSVTPHTNTEAFF
TGTGCCAGCAGCGTTACCCCCCACACGAACACTGAAGCTTTCTTT
>TRBJ1-2|NA|TRBV15|TRBD1
CATSPLGQGMGYGYTF
TGTGCCACCAGCCCTCTCGGACAGGGGATGGGCTATGGCTACACCTTC
>TRBJ1-2|few|TRBV2|TRBD1
CASSAGQGDYGYTF
TGTGCCAGCAGTGCGGGACAGGGAGATTATGGCTACACCTTC
>TRBJ2-5|NA|TRBV9|TRBD2
CASSVRPSGAQETQYF
TGTGCCAGCAGCGTTCGGCCTAGCGGGGCTCAAGAGACCCAGTACTTC
>TRBJ1-1|NA|TRBV19|TRBD1
CASSIDGTGGAFF
TGTGCCAGTAGTATAGATGGTACAGGGGGGGCTTTCTTT